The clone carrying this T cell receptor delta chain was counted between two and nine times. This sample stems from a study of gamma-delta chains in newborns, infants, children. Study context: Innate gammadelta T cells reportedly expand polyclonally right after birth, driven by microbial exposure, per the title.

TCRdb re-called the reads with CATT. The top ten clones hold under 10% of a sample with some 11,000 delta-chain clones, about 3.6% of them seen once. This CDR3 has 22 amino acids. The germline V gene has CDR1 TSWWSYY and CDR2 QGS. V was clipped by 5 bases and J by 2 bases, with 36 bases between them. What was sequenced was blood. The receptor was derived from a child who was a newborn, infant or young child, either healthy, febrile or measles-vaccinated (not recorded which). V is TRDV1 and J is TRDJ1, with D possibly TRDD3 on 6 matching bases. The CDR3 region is CALGNQPRLGFYIPSYTDKLIF. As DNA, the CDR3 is TGTGCTCTTGGGAACCAACCAAGGCTGGGGTTCTACATTCCCAGCTATACCGATAAACTCATCTTT.